The 24 T cell receptor beta chains in this list originate from one sample, sequenced in a study of blood T cell repertoires in COVID-19. TCRdb's copy holds only in-frame clones and misses some; the assay was immunoSEQ multiplex PCR. The table shows about 150,000 clones, with around 80% occurring only once. Sequencing was performed on PBMCs or T cells enriched from blood (not recorded which). The receptor source for this set is a man in his forties or fifties who had recovered from COVID-19.

The J gene is TRBJ1-1, the V gene TRBV14; no reliable D call. V was trimmed by 4 bases and J by 6 bases, leaving 12 bases between them. The CDR3 has 13 amino acids. CDR1 is SGHDN, CDR2 FVKESK, per germline. In DNA form, the CDR3 reads TGTGCCAGCAGCCGTAGACTTGGCTCTGAAGCTTTCTTT. It translates to CASSRRLGSEAFF. Full variable domain (remainder filled in from reference TRBV14 and TRBJ1-1): EAGVTQFPSHSVIEKGQTVTLRCDPISGHDNLYWYRRVMGKEIKFLLHFVKESKQDESGMPNNRFLAERTGGTYSTLKVQPAELEDSGVYFCASSRRLGSEAFFGQGTRLTVV.

The table lists this clone with a count of one. This CDR3 is also generated by other DNA sequences in the sample. The V gene is TRBV7-9, the J gene TRBJ1-1, with D hard to call. V lost 5 bases, J lost 0 bases, and 13 bases lay in between. Germline CDR1 SEHNR, CDR2 FQNEAQ (reference sequence). This CDR3 has 15 residues. CDR3 sequence reads: CASSPPGGLNTEAFF. The CDR3 nucleotides read TGTGCCAGCAGCCCCCCCGGCGGGCTGAACACTGAAGCTTTCTTT. The complete variable domain, with remaining parts taken from reference TRBV7-9 and TRBJ1-1, reads DTGVSQNPRHKITKRGQNVTFRCDPISEHNRLYWYRQTLGQGPEFLTYFQNEAQLEKSRLLSDRFSAERPKGSFSTLEIQRTEQGDSAMYLCASSPPGGLNTEAFFGQGTRLTVV.

The chain carries TRBV7-8 and TRBJ2-5; no reliable D call. The length of the CDR3 is 13 residues. Germline values: CDR1 SGHVS, CDR2 FQNEAQ. The V end lost 1 base, the J end lost 4 bases, and 7 bases lay between the germline ends. The CDR3 DNA reads TGTGCCAGCAGCTTAGTAAATAGAGAGACCCAGTACTTC. This sequence encodes CASSLVNRETQYF.

This clone was seen only a few times. The rearrangement joins TRBV18 to TRBJ1-1, with TRBD1 identical over 7 bases. From germline, CDR1 is KGHSH and CDR2 LQKENI. This CDR3 is 14 amino acids long. Trimming took 3 bases from V and 1 from J; bases not matched to a gene: 2. The CDR3 sequence is CASSPRTGNTEAFF. CDR3 DNA sequence: TGTGCCAGCTCACCCCGGACAGGGAACACTGAAGCTTTCTTT.

V and J are TRBV5-4 and TRBJ1-1; possible D gene TRBD1, 6 bases. This CDR3 is built from 12 residues. CDR1 and CDR2 from the germline V gene are SGHNT and YYREEE (reference sequence). Trimming took off 6 bases at V and 7 bases at J, with 13 bases between the two ends. The CDR3 is CASTIQGSEAFF. The CDR3, as DNA: TGTGCCAGCACAATACAGGGTAGTGAAGCTTTCTTT.

The chain links TRBV7-6 to TRBJ2-7; 7 bases match TRBD1. Germline V gene sequence: CDR1 SGHVS, CDR2 FNYEAQ. The CDR3 consists of 15 residues. V lost 5 bases and J lost 5; bases outside the gene matches: 12. The CDR3 protein is CASSLSTGLWDEQYF. The CDR3 nucleotides are TGTGCCAGCAGCCTCTCGACAGGGTTGTGGGACGAGCAGTACTTC.

On this clone: Other DNA sequences in the sample encode the same CDR3. This chain links TRBV7-2 with TRBJ1-1; D possibly corresponds to TRBD1 (6 bases). CDR3 length equals 14 residues. Trimming took off 0 bases at V and 1 base at J, with 6 bases between the two ends. Looked up from germline, CDR1 is SGHTA and CDR2 is FQGNSA. This CDR3 is CASSLATGNTEAFF. Here the CDR3 DNA reads TGTGCCAGCAGCTTAGCGACAGGGAACACTGAAGCTTTCTTT.

This chain connects TRBV6-2 or TRBV6-3 to TRBJ1-1; 8 positions agree with TRBD1. After removal of 2 bases from V and 0 bases from J, the junction contained 8 bases not matched to a gene. CDR3 length: 17 residues. The germline CDR1 and CDR2 sequences are MNHEY and SVGEGT. Here the CDR3 reads CASSYDSGGDLNTEAFF. In DNA, the CDR3 is TGTGCCAGCAGTTACGATTCAGGGGGCGACTTGAACACTGAAGCTTTCTTT.

This clone was picked up one time. The DNA is left out, because the CDR3 cannot be placed on it with certainty; the CDR3 is given as TCRdb lists it. This rearrangement joins TRBV28 to TRBJ1-3; the D call in the table, TRBD1, was not verified against the DNA. The CDR3 has 16 residues if both end residues are counted. The V gene's germline CDR1 is MDHEN and CDR2 SYDVKM. CDR3 in amino acids: CASSSSGHPSGNTIYF.

The rearrangement links TRBV5-5 to TRBJ1-5; 7 bases map to TRBD1. CDR1 is SGHKS, CDR2 YYEKEE, per germline (reference sequence). The CDR3 contains 16 residues. After removal of 0 bases from V and 2 bases from J, the junction contained 5 bases not matched to a gene. The chain's CDR3 is CASSLDGTVGNQPQHF. The CDR3 DNA follows: TGTGCCAGCAGCTTGGATGGGACAGTGGGCAATCAGCCCCAGCATTTT.

V and J are TRBV2 and TRBJ2-1; TRBD1 agrees at 9 bases. This CDR3 contains 13 residues. The germline V gene encodes CDR1 SNHLY and CDR2 FYNNEI. Unmatched junction bases numbered 7, after V lost 7 bases and J lost 9 bases. The CDR3 reads CASILGQGFEQFF. In DNA form, the CDR3 reads TGTGCCAGCATTCTAGGACAGGGGTTTGAGCAGTTCTTC.

The chain is built from TRBV15 and TRBJ2-3; unclear D gene. Germline lookup yields CDR1 LNHNV and CDR2 YYDKDF (reference sequence). The V gene lost 0 bases and the J gene lost 10 bases, with 14 bases spanning the gap. The CDR3 has 14 residues. CDR3 coding DNA: TGTGCCACCAGCAGAGATTCGATGACGGCGGCGCAGTATTTT. Amino acid sequence: CATSRDSMTAAQYF.

This chain links TRBV18 with TRBJ1-6; D unresolved. In germline, CDR1 is KGHSH, CDR2 LQKENI. V lost 5 bases, J lost 5 bases, and 10 bases lay in between. This CDR3 has 14 residues. The CDR3 DNA reads as TGTGCCAGCTCATCGACGGCGGATAATTCACCCCTCCACTTT. This encodes CASSSTADNSPLHF.

This sequence joins TRBV28 and TRBJ1-1; 7 nucleotides match TRBD1. This CDR3 contains 14 residues. V shed 6 bases and J 0 bases; nucleotides not matched to a gene: 4. Germline V lookup: CDR1 MDHEN, CDR2 SYDVKM. CDR3 DNA: TGTGCCAGCAGCAACACAGGGGTGAACACTGAAGCTTTCTTT. This translates into CASSNTGVNTEAFF. The whole variable domain, filled in from reference TRBV28 and TRBJ1-1, reads DVKVTQSSRYLVKRTGEKVFLECVQDMDHENMFWYRQDPGLGLRLIYFSYDVKMKEKGDIPEGYSVSREKKERFSLILESASTNQTSMYLCASSNTGVNTEAFFGQGTRLTVV.

V and J are TRBV5-6 and TRBJ2-5; TRBD2 matches 10 bases. The CDR3 extends over 15 amino acids. The trim removed 7 bases at V and 5 bases at J, leaving 11 bases unmatched. Germline CDR1 is SGHDT and CDR2 is YYEEEE. The chain's CDR3 is CASGLAGAGRETQYF. The CDR3 region has the DNA TGTGCCAGCGGGCTAGCGGGGGCCGGCCGGGAGACCCAGTACTTC.

The chain joins TRBV27 to TRBJ2-2, with 7 bases identical to TRBD1. CDR1 MNHEY and CDR2 SMNVEV come from the germline V gene (reference sequence). The CDR3 totals 15 residues. The V and J ends lost 3 bases and 4 bases, in that order; junction bases with no gene match: 5. The CDR3 sequence is CASSLTGLSTGELFF. CDR3 nucleotides: TGTGCCAGCAGTTTGACAGGGTTAAGCACCGGGGAGCTGTTTTTT.

J is TRBJ2-3 and V is TRBV29-1; weak D call: TRBD2 (7 bases). The CDR3 has 14 residues. Germline CDR1 and CDR2: SQVTM and ANQGSEA. Trimming pared 1 base from V and 2 bases from J, leaving 10 bases between. CDR3 DNA: TGCAGCGTTGAAGGGGGGGGGCACACAGATACGCAGTATTTT. It is translated as CSVEGGGHTDTQYF.

The chain carries TRBV12-3 or TRBV12-4 and TRBJ1-2; the match to TRBD1 covers 9 bases. The CDR3 has 12 residues. V lost 6 bases to trimming and J lost 8 bases; unmatched junction nucleotides: 4. CDR3 nucleotides: TGTGCCAGCAGGGGACAGGGAGGAGGCTACACCTTC. This codes for CASRGQGGGYTF.

The chain is built from TRBV19 and TRBJ1-2; 8 bases agree with TRBD1. After removal of 4 bases from V and 5 bases from J, the junction contained 9 bases not matched to a gene. Germline CDR1 is LNHDA and CDR2 is SQIVND (reference sequence). The CDR3 spans 15 residues. The CDR3 loop reads CASSTRQGWLYGYTF. The CDR3 DNA reads TGTGCCAGTAGTACCCGACAGGGGTGGTTGTATGGCTACACCTTC. Based on the CDR3 plus reference TRBV19 and TRBJ1-2, the full variable domain is DGGITQSPKYLFRKEGQNVTLSCEQNLNHDAMYWYRQDPGQGLRLIYYSQIVNDFQKGDIAEGYSVSREKKESFPLTVTSAQKNPTAFYLCASSTRQGWLYGYTFGSGTRLTVV.

The chain is built from TRBV5-1 and TRBJ1-1, with 7 nucleotides matching TRBD1. Trimming removed 4 bases from V and 4 bases from J; junction bases left unmatched: 7. The germline CDR1 and CDR2 sequences are SGHRS and YFSETQ. The CDR3 length is 14 residues. The CDR3 protein is CASSERQGATEAFF. CDR3 in DNA: TGCGCCAGCAGCGAGAGACAGGGAGCCACTGAAGCTTTCTTT.

The gene calls are TRBV12-3 or TRBV12-4 and TRBJ1-3; TRBD1 might be the D (5 bases). The V and J ends lost 6 bases and 5 bases respectively, with 11 bases between them. The CDR3 runs to 13 residues. The CDR3 region has the DNA TGTGCCAGCAGGTACGACAGCAGAAACACCATATATTTT. Protein sequence: CASRYDSRNTIYF.

As concerns this clone: A read error may account for a junction end that differs from germline. The J gene is TRBJ1-2, the V gene TRBV29-1, with 8 bases that match TRBD1. Germline loops: CDR1 SQVTM, CDR2 ANQGSEA. The CDR3 covers 14 residues. This CDR3 is CSVLGQGFNHGYTF. The CDR3 DNA sequence: TGCAGCGTCCTCGGACAGGGCTTTAACCATGGCTACACCTTC.

The CDR3 nucleotides are TGCAGCGGGGGGACTAGCGGAAGGTACCAAGAGACCCAGTACTTC. It encodes CSGGTSGRYQETQYF. This chain uses TRBV29-1 with TRBJ2-5; 11 bases are shared with TRBD2. There are 15 residues in the CDR3. V trimming: 7 bases; J trimming: 0 bases; junction bases outside the gene matches: 7. The germline V gene has CDR1 SQVTM and CDR2 ANQGSEA.

The chain combines TRBV7-9 with TRBJ1-1; unclear D gene. The CDR3 runs 14 residues. CDR1 is SEHNR and CDR2 is FQNEAQ in the germline V gene (reference sequence). The germline V and J ends were trimmed by 5 bases and 6 bases, with 16 bases remaining between them. CDR3 sequence: CASSTWEGNSEAFF. The CDR3 DNA reads as TGTGCCAGCAGCACCTGGGAGGGAAATTCTGAAGCTTTCTTT.